This T cell receptor (beta chain) emerged from a study of cytomegalovirus exposure and HLA in healthy donors. Findings of the study overall: Most TCR sequences were uncommon, yet certain public TCRs appeared in many donors. Donors belonging to an Asian-associated ancestry cluster reportedly showed fewer N-insertions in productive TCRs than the approximately 680-donor mean, according to what a later analysis found.

In the PCR, 60 Vbeta and 13 Jbeta primers were used. Clones were read by immunoSEQ multiplex PCR, and TCRdb kept only the in-frame ones, dropping some. The sample shows 110,000 to 150,000 clones, approximately 77% of them seen only once. The V gene lost 0 bases and the J gene lost 0 bases, with 12 bases spanning the gap. Germline V gene data show CDR1 as WSHSY and CDR2 as SAAADI. The CDR3 consists of 17 residues. On this clone itself: Its antigen is as yet unknown.

The receptor comes from a woman between 45 and 60 years old in good health and CMV-seronegative. Sequencing was performed on PBMCs. The rearrangement joins TRBV10-2 to TRBJ1-5; D possibly corresponds to TRBD1 (6 bases). The CDR3 region is CASSESTGGFSNQPQHF. The DNA of the CDR3 is TGCGCCAGCAGTGAGTCGACAGGCGGGTTTAGCAATCAGCCCCAGCATTTT.